The next 26 T cell receptor beta chains were all read from a single sample in a study of shared clonotypes between healthy human individuals. Some clones are missing from TCRdb's copy, which holds only in-frame ones; the method was immunoSEQ multiplex PCR. The sample yields roughly 700,000 clones, roughly 70% seen once. The sequencing sample was made of memory CD4+ T cells sorted from blood. The subset was: CD45RA-negative fraction. These receptors all stem from a woman between 25 and 40 years old in good health.

The chain is built from TRBV30 and TRBJ1-5; D might be TRBD1 (5 bases). V was pared by 7 bases and J by 5 bases, with 15 bases between. CDR1 is GTSNPN and CDR2 is SVGIG in the germline V gene (reference sequence). CDR3 length equals 13 residues. In DNA form, the CDR3 reads TGTGCCTTCAAAGGGGAGGGTGATCAGCCCCAGCATTTT. Amino acids: CAFKGEGDQPQHF.

This clone was seen once. V and J are TRBV6-6 and TRBJ1-1; D might be TRBD1 (5 bases). V gave up 6 bases and J gave up 6 bases, with 17 bases separating them. CDR3 length: 14 residues. Looked up from germline, CDR1 is MNHNY and CDR2 is SVGAGI (reference sequence). CDR3 sequence reads: CASSTGHSTPEAFF. The CDR3 DNA follows: TGTGCCAGCAGCACGGGGCACAGCACACCTGAAGCTTTCTTT.

The sample holds many counts of this clone. This CDR3 is also generated by other DNA sequences in the sample. The chain carries TRBV4-1 and TRBJ1-5; D gene ambiguous. CDR3 length: 14 residues. V lost 3 bases and J 0 bases, leaving 6 bases between the germline ends. Germline V CDR1 and CDR2: MGHRA, YSYEKL. The CDR3 nucleotides read TGCGCCAGCAGCCAGGAACATAGCAATCAGCCCCAGCATTTT. Protein product: CASSQEHSNQPQHF.

The V gene is TRBV2, the J gene TRBJ1-2; D not certain. Trimming pared 4 bases from V and 1 base from J, leaving 13 bases between. Looked up from germline, CDR1 is SNHLY and CDR2 is FYNNEI. This CDR3 spans 15 amino acids. This CDR3 reads CASSVGRVNNYGYTF. The CDR3 DNA reads as TGTGCCAGCAGTGTGGGCAGAGTAAATAACTATGGCTACACCTTC.

The sample holds many counts of this clone. The chain combines TRBV6-5 with TRBJ1-2; D might be TRBD1 (6 bases). There are 15 residues in the CDR3. Between the trimmed V and J ends, which lost 2 bases and 3 bases, there was a span of 13 bases. Germline CDR1 MNHEY, CDR2 SVGAGI. The CDR3 region has the DNA TGTGCCAGCAGTTACAAGGGGGGCTCCGACTATGGCTACACCTTC. Its translation is CASSYKGGSDYGYTF.

With regard to this clone: A much bigger clone sits one base away, suggesting this may be a read error. The same CDR3 can be traced to other DNA sequences in this sample. This chain uses TRBV23-1 with TRBJ2-5; D call uncertain. TRBV23-1 qualifies as an ORF whose function is uncertain. Trimming removed 0 bases at V and 2 bases at J, with 7 bases between. This CDR3 is built from 14 residues. The CDR3 protein is CASSQSYRQETQYF. The DNA of the CDR3 is TGCGCCAGCAGTCAATCATACAGACAAGAGACCCAGTACTTC.

The V gene is TRBV5-4, the J gene TRBJ1-4; D uncertain. Trimming shortened V by 4 bases and J by 1 base, and 14 bases separated the two germline ends. The CDR3 totals 16 residues. Germline loops: CDR1 SGHNT, CDR2 YYREEE (reference sequence). CDR3 region: CASSRKGAGTNEKLFF. DNA for the CDR3: TGTGCCAGCAGCAGAAAAGGCGCGGGAACTAATGAAAAACTGTTTTTT.

J is TRBJ1-5 and V is TRBV6-5; 8 bases are a match to TRBD1. V was pared by 4 bases and J by 2 bases, with 7 bases of the junction left unmatched. This CDR3 spans 16 amino acids. Germline assignment: CDR1 MNHEY and CDR2 SVGAGI. In nucleotides, the CDR3 is TGTGCCAGCAGTTGGGGCAGGGGGCTTGGCAATCAGCCCCAGCATTTT. Translated, it gives CASSWGRGLGNQPQHF.

The CDR3 nucleotides read TGTGCCAGCGCAACACCGGGGATGAACACTGAAGCTTTCTTT. Translating gives CASATPGMNTEAFF. This chain links TRBV6-1 with TRBJ1-1; D is undetermined. The CDR3 runs to 14 residues. V lost 8 bases and J lost 0, with 13 bases in between. Germline V gives CDR1 MNHNS, CDR2 SASEGT.

This chain joins TRBV28 and TRBJ1-1; D is ambiguous. Trimming took 6 bases from V and 4 from J, leaving 15 bases between them. This CDR3 spans 14 amino acids. CDR1 is MDHEN and CDR2 is SYDVKM in the germline V gene. The CDR3 reads CASRLDLGGTEAFF. CDR3 nucleotides: TGTGCCAGCAGGCTCGACCTCGGCGGCACTGAAGCTTTCTTT. Variable domain in full (rest from reference TRBV28 and TRBJ1-1): DVKVTQSSRYLVKRTGEKVFLECVQDMDHENMFWYRQDPGLGLRLIYFSYDVKMKEKGDIPEGYSVSREKKERFSLILESASTNQTSMYLCASRLDLGGTEAFFGQGTRLTVV.

The V gene is TRBV6-5, the J gene TRBJ1-1; TRBD1 might be the D (6 bases). Between the trimmed V and J ends, which lost 2 bases and 1 base, there was a span of 14 bases. This CDR3 comprises 16 residues. From germline, CDR1 is MNHEY and CDR2 SVGAGI. CDR3 residues: CASSYGFGTRNTEAFF. As DNA, the CDR3 is TGTGCCAGCAGTTACGGGTTCGGGACACGGAACACTGAAGCTTTCTTT.

The chain employs TRBV28 and TRBJ2-7; tentative D call: TRBD1 (5 bases). Trimming removed 6 bases at V and 3 bases at J, with 15 bases between. The germline V gene encodes CDR1 MDHEN and CDR2 SYDVKM. The CDR3 is made up of 14 amino acids. As DNA, the CDR3 is TGTGCCAGCAGGGTTAGGGTGCAGGGCTACGAGCAGTACTTC. Encoded protein: CASRVRVQGYEQYF.

The V call is TRBV14, the J call TRBJ1-1; D is ambiguous. The ends were cut back, 4 bases at V and 1 base at J, with 4 bases in the middle. The germline CDR1 and CDR2 sequences are SGHDN and FVKESK. The CDR3 has 12 amino acids. This chain's CDR3 is CASSRQNTEAFF. The CDR3, as DNA: TGTGCCAGCAGCCGACAGAACACTGAAGCTTTCTTT. The full variable domain, rest sourced from reference TRBV14 and TRBJ1-1, is EAGVTQFPSHSVIEKGQTVTLRCDPISGHDNLYWYRRVMGKEIKFLLHFVKESKQDESGMPNNRFLAERTGGTYSTLKVQPAELEDSGVYFCASSRQNTEAFFGQGTRLTVV.

The rearrangement links TRBV5-1 to TRBJ2-3; a possible D gene is TRBD2 (6 bases). The CDR3 runs to 15 residues. CDR1 is SGHRS, CDR2 YFSETQ, per germline. Trimming pared 2 bases from V and 3 bases from J, leaving 13 bases between. The CDR3 loop is CASSLPGLATDTQYF. The CDR3 nucleotides are TGCGCCAGCAGCTTACCGGGACTTGCTACAGATACGCAGTATTTT.

V is TRBV27 and J is TRBJ1-1; 7 nucleotides match TRBD1. Germline V gene data show CDR1 as MNHEY and CDR2 as SMNVEV (reference sequence). The CDR3 consists of 15 residues. The J segment lost 2 bases and the V segment lost 5 bases, leaving 8 bases of the junction unmatched. The CDR3 loop reads CASSTNRGFNTEAFF. The CDR3 DNA is TGTGCCAGCAGTACCAACAGGGGCTTTAACACTGAAGCTTTCTTT.

With respect to this clone: Different DNA sequences within this sample yield the same CDR3. The chain employs TRBV28 and TRBJ1-2, with D uncertain. V was pared by 3 bases and J by 7 bases, with 6 bases between. The CDR3 spans 11 residues. Germline-derived CDR1 and CDR2 are MDHEN and SYDVKM. This CDR3 is CASSFRGGYTF. The CDR3 DNA reads as TGTGCCAGCAGTTTCCGGGGTGGCTACACCTTC.

The table lists this clone with many counts. The chain couples TRBV2 to TRBJ2-3; 8 nucleotides agree with TRBD2. The CDR3 totals 15 residues. J gave up 6 bases and V 6 bases, and 11 bases lay outside the gene matches. Germline CDR1 reads SNHLY; CDR2 reads FYNNEI. As DNA, the CDR3 is TGTGCCAGCAGAAGTCTAGCGGGTAGGGCGGATACGCAGTATTTT. As protein: CASRSLAGRADTQYF. Supplemented by reference TRBV2 and TRBJ2-3, the full variable domain reads EPEVTQTPSHQVTQMGQEVILRCVPISNHLYFYWYRQILGQKVEFLVSFYNNEISEKSEIFDDQFSVERPDGSNFTLKIRSTKLEDSAMYFCASRSLAGRADTQYFGPGTRLTVL.

The chain combines TRBV29-1 with TRBJ2-2; 8 nucleotides line up with TRBD2. The CDR3 runs 15 residues. Germline loops: CDR1 SQVTM, CDR2 ANQGSEA. The ends lost 0 bases at V and 7 bases at J; junction bases unmatched: 7. Here the CDR3 DNA reads TGCAGCGTTGAAGAGGTCGGGAGGGATTTCGGGGAGCTGTTTTTT. Its protein is CSVEEVGRDFGELFF.

The V gene is TRBV19, the J gene TRBJ1-2; D remains ambiguous. V was clipped by 5 bases and J by 3 bases, with 10 bases between them. The CDR3 contains 13 residues. The germline V gene has CDR1 LNHDA and CDR2 SQIVND (reference sequence). The CDR3 reads CASSPGSDYGYTF. Written as DNA, the CDR3 is TGTGCCAGTAGTCCGGGTTCAGACTATGGCTACACCTTC.

This chain's CDR3 is CASRVAGDNYGYTF. DNA for the CDR3: TGTGCCAGCAGGGTCGCGGGGGACAACTATGGCTACACCTTC. The chain carries TRBV11-2 and TRBJ1-2, with D perhaps matching TRBD1 (5 bases). The V end was cut by 6 bases, the J end by 2 bases, with 13 bases between. Germline loops: CDR1 SGHAT, CDR2 FQNNGV. The CDR3 has 14 amino acids. Full variable domain (rest looked up from reference TRBV11-2 and TRBJ1-2): EAGVAQSPRYKIIEKRQSVAFWCNPISGHATLYWYQQILGQGPKLLIQFQNNGVVDDSQLPKDRFSAERLKGVDSTLKIQPAKLEDSAVYLCASRVAGDNYGYTFGSGTRLTVV.

The rearrangement uses TRBV10-1 and TRBJ2-1; D gene ambiguous. V lost 2 bases and J lost 7, with 9 bases in between. This CDR3 is built from 13 residues. CDR1 is WNHNN, CDR2 SYGVQD, per germline (reference sequence). CDR3 residues: CASSESLGNEQFF. The CDR3, as DNA: TGCGCCAGCAGTGAGAGTTTGGGTAATGAGCAGTTCTTC.

The genes are TRBV15 and TRBJ2-6, with D uncertain. The CDR3 runs 16 residues. CDR1 is LNHNV and CDR2 is YYDKDF in the germline V gene (reference sequence). Trimming shortened V by 3 bases and J by 0 bases, and 9 bases separated the two germline ends. The CDR3 loop is CATSSIRTSGANVLTF. As DNA, the CDR3 is TGTGCCACCAGCAGCATTAGGACCTCTGGGGCCAACGTCCTGACTTTC.

The CDR3, as DNA: TGTGCCAGCTCACCGGTAGGGGGACAGGGATATGGCAATCAGCCCCAGCATTTT. Its protein is CASSPVGGQGYGNQPQHF. V usage is TRBV18 and J usage is TRBJ1-5, with 9 bases fitting TRBD1. V was clipped by 3 bases and J by 2 bases; unmatched bases: 11. The CDR3 loop spans 18 amino acids. CDR1 KGHSH and CDR2 LQKENI come from the germline V gene.

The CDR3, as DNA: TGTGCCAGCAGCCTGGACAGGGGAATAAATGAGCAGTTCTTC. This translates into CASSLDRGINEQFF. The chain links TRBV7-8 to TRBJ2-1; 9 bases agree with TRBD1. The CDR3 consists of 14 residues. From germline, CDR1 is SGHVS and CDR2 FQNEAQ. Germline trimming cut 5 bases from V and 7 bases from J; bases unmatched to any gene: 6.

This rearrangement joins TRBV7-2 to TRBJ2-7; D may correspond to TRBD1 or TRBD2 (5 bases each). From germline, CDR1 is SGHTA and CDR2 FQGNSA. The CDR3 is 16 residues long. V was trimmed by 0 bases and J by 0 bases, leaving 12 bases between them. The chain's CDR3 is CASSLAPGTDSYEQYF. The CDR3 coding sequence is TGTGCCAGCAGCTTAGCGCCCGGGACCGACTCCTACGAGCAGTACTTC. The whole variable domain, filled in from reference TRBV7-2 and TRBJ2-7, reads GAGVSQSPSNKVTEKGKDVELRCDPISGHTALYWYRQSLGQGLEFLIYFQGNSAPDKSGLPSDRFSAERTGGSVSTLTIQRTQQEDSAVYLCASSLAPGTDSYEQYFGPGTRLTVT.

This clone was detected a few times. The CDR3 coding sequence is TGCAGCGTTTTCTCCCCCCCACAAACTGAAGCTTTCTTT. Translation gives CSVFSPPQTEAFF. This sequence joins TRBV29-1 and TRBJ1-1; no clear D. Trimming removed 5 bases from V and 5 bases from J, with 15 bases in between. Germline V gene lookup returns CDR1 SQVTM and CDR2 ANQGSEA. This CDR3 has 13 amino acids.